Here is one T cell receptor (beta chain) with its context. The antigen is undetermined. The sample belongs to a study of T cell repertoires in cytomegalovirus infection. Background on the study: Indications came from public TCR beta signatures; they pointed to CMV infection and to a matching HLA type. General study points: The response measured ex vivo was dominated by TCR beta clonotypes (HLA-C-restricted and CMV-specific). Cumulative frequency of public TCR beta families picked out carriers of CMV plus the relevant HLA.

TCRdb re-analysed the reads in MiXCR, keeping a single row per CDR3 protein. Of approximately 390,000 distinct CDR3 sequences in the sample, roughly a third were seen once. This TCR was recovered from a human donor in good health (CMV status not recorded). Some clones in this sample may be carry-over from other donors' samples. The sample here was cultured PBMCs, taken from culture after CMV antigen stimulation.

The chain's CDR3 is CATSGAGSNGYTF. Written as DNA, the CDR3 is TGTGCCACCAGTGGCGCTGGCTCCAATGGCTACACCTTC. The chain has TRBV24-1 and TRBJ1-2; D unresolved. The CDR3 loop spans 13 amino acids. Trimming shortened V by 5 bases and J by 6 bases, and 12 bases separated the two germline ends. Germline-derived CDR1 and CDR2 are KGHDR and SFDVKD.